The 30 T cell receptor beta chains listed next were all sequenced from one sample in a study of cytomegalovirus exposure and HLA in healthy donors. Primers included in the PCR were 60 Vbeta and 13 Jbeta primers. Assay used: immunoSEQ multiplex PCR; TCRdb lists only in-frame clones, some missing. The data show approximately 130,000 clones, with over 65% seen just once and 1% to 1.5% held by the top ten. The sample comprised PBMCs. All receptors derive from a man aged 50-60 years in good health and CMV-seronegative.

The V and J genes are TRBV5-1 and TRBJ2-5; 8 nucleotides match TRBD2. Trimming removed 2 bases from V and 1 base from J; junction bases left unmatched: 4. The CDR3 runs 15 residues. The V gene's germline CDR1 is SGHRS and CDR2 YFSETQ. The chain's CDR3 is CASSFIAGTQETQYF. The CDR3, as DNA: TGCGCCAGCAGCTTTATAGCGGGGACCCAAGAGACCCAGTACTTC.

This rearrangement joins TRBV6-5 to TRBJ2-1; D not certain. This CDR3 comprises 13 residues. The germline V gene encodes CDR1 MNHEY and CDR2 SVGAGI. Trimming removed 5 bases from V and 6 bases from J, with 11 bases in between. In nucleotides, the CDR3 is TGTGCCAGCAGTCCTAGATTAACCAATGAGCAGTTCTTC. Its translation is CASSPRLTNEQFF.

This chain uses TRBV5-1 with TRBJ2-3; D is possibly TRBD2 (6 bases). Trimming shortened V by 0 bases and J by 6 bases, and 17 bases separated the two germline ends. The CDR3 consists of 16 residues. Germline V gene sequence: CDR1 SGHRS, CDR2 YFSETQ. The CDR3 is CASSLEGGPGADTQYF. DNA of the CDR3: TGCGCCAGCAGCTTGGAAGGTGGTCCGGGAGCGGATACGCAGTATTTT.

The rearrangement joins TRBV5-1 to TRBJ2-7, with D perhaps TRBD2 (5 bases). Germline CDR1 SGHRS, CDR2 YFSETQ. With 3 bases removed from V and 3 bases from J, the gap between germline ends came to 10 bases. This CDR3 region has 13 residues. The CDR3 region is CASSSGLGYEQYF. DNA of the CDR3: TGCGCCAGCAGCTCCGGACTCGGCTACGAGCAGTACTTC.

The count of this clone is one. This chain links TRBV27 with TRBJ2-7; 12 bases map to TRBD2. Germline CDR1 reads MNHEY; CDR2 reads SMNVEV (reference sequence). J lost 4 bases, V lost 8 bases, and 6 bases had no gene match. The CDR3 contains 14 residues. The CDR3 DNA reads TGTGCCAGCTTCAGACTAGCGGGAGCGTACGAGCAGTACTTC. Protein: CASFRLAGAYEQYF.

This clone has just one count. The chain recombines TRBV11-1 with TRBJ1-2, with TRBD1 matching 8 bases. The CDR3 is made up of 15 amino acids. Germline loops: CDR1 SGHAT, CDR2 FQDESV (reference sequence). Trimming at V came to 4 bases and at J to 8 bases, leaving 12 bases not matched to a gene. CDR3 in DNA: TGTGCCAGCAGCTCCCCTTCCACAGGGGGTGTGGGCTACACCTTC. It yields the protein CASSSPSTGGVGYTF.

DNA for the CDR3: TGCAGCGCTGGGACAGGGGGCTCCTACAATGAGCAGTTCTTC. Translated: CSAGTGGSYNEQFF. V and J are TRBV29-1 and TRBJ2-1, with 11 bases identical to TRBD1. Germline CDR1 is SQVTM and CDR2 is ANQGSEA. CDR3 length: 14 amino acids. Trimming removed 7 bases from V and 0 bases from J; junction bases left unmatched: 2.

Only a few counts were recorded for this clone. V and J are TRBV9 and TRBJ1-2; 12 bases match TRBD1. V shed 2 bases, J shed 4 bases, and the junction held 6 bases outside the gene matches. The CDR3 covers 16 residues. The germline V gene has CDR1 SGDLS and CDR2 YYNGEE. The CDR3 loop is CASSVGGQGAVYGYTF. The CDR3, as DNA: TGTGCCAGCAGCGTGGGGGGACAGGGGGCGGTCTATGGCTACACCTTC.

The V and J genes are TRBV10-3 and TRBJ1-5; D uncertain. The ends were cut back, 8 bases at V and 3 bases at J, with 11 bases in the middle. CDR3 size: 13 residues. Germline V gene sequence: CDR1 ENHRY, CDR2 SYGVKD. CDR3 sequence: CAIGPDSNQPQHF. The CDR3 nucleotides read TGTGCCATCGGTCCGGACTCCAATCAGCCCCAGCATTTT.

The rearrangement uses TRBV21-1 and TRBJ2-1; TRBD2 is the table's D call and was not checked against the DNA. TRBV21-1 is deemed a pseudogene. CDR3 size: 16 residues. CDR3 in DNA: TGTGCCAGCAGCCCACGACTAGCGGACCTCCTCTCTGAGCAGTTCTTC. Translation: CASSPRLADLLSEQFF.

This sequence joins TRBV29-1 and TRBJ2-3, with 8 nucleotides matching TRBD2. V shed 4 bases, J shed 3 bases, and the junction held 9 bases outside the gene matches. In germline, CDR1 is SQVTM, CDR2 ANQGSEA. The length of the CDR3 is 15 residues. The DNA of the CDR3 is TGCAGCGTTGGAGGGACTAGTTGGGGGACAGATACGCAGTATTTT. As protein: CSVGGTSWGTDTQYF.

V usage is TRBV7-8 and J usage is TRBJ2-1; TRBD1 aligns across 9 bases. Trimming at V came to 3 bases and at J to 7 bases, leaving 7 bases not matched to a gene. The CDR3 has 15 residues. Germline CDR1 and CDR2: SGHVS and FQNEAQ. In DNA, the CDR3 is TGTGCCAGCAGCTTCGGAGGGACAGGGATGAATGAGCAGTTCTTC. Translation: CASSFGGTGMNEQFF.

This chain connects TRBV5-1 to TRBJ2-3; D perhaps matches TRBD1 (5 bases). Trimming removed 0 bases from V and 3 bases from J, with 11 bases in between. The germline CDR1 and CDR2 sequences are SGHRS and YFSETQ. This CDR3 has 15 amino acids. This chain's CDR3 is CASSLAGAATDTQYF. The CDR3 DNA sequence: TGCGCCAGCAGCTTGGCTGGGGCCGCAACAGATACGCAGTATTTT.

J is TRBJ2-1 and V is TRBV14; 7 positions agree with TRBD2. The CDR3 has 14 amino acids. CDR1 is SGHDN and CDR2 is FVKESK in the germline V gene. Losses at the gene ends were 4 bases for V and 2 bases for J; bases not matched to a gene: 2. DNA for the CDR3: TGTGCCAGCAGCCGGCTAGCGGCCTACAATGAGCAGTTCTTC. It codes for CASSRLAAYNEQFF.

This chain joins TRBV4-1 and TRBJ1-2; 8 nucleotides line up with TRBD1. V trimming: 1 base; J trimming: 8 bases; junction bases outside the gene matches: 15. This CDR3 is 17 amino acids long. The germline gives CDR1 MGHRA, CDR2 YSYEKL. The CDR3 loop reads CASSQGLQGGRRYGYTF. The CDR3, as DNA: TGCGCCAGCAGCCAAGGATTACAGGGGGGTAGACGTTACGGCTACACCTTC.

This chain joins TRBV28 and TRBJ2-7; 10 positions agree with TRBD1. Germline loops: CDR1 MDHEN, CDR2 SYDVKM. The CDR3 has 13 residues. V shed 6 bases, J shed 4 bases, and the junction held 3 bases outside the gene matches. This CDR3 reads CASSRDRGYEQYF. The CDR3 nucleotides read TGTGCCAGCAGCCGGGACAGGGGATACGAGCAGTACTTC.

This chain joins TRBV28 and TRBJ1-2; 9 nucleotides line up with TRBD1. Germline values: CDR1 MDHEN, CDR2 SYDVKM. V was clipped by 5 bases and J by 4 bases; unmatched bases: 8. CDR3 length: 15 amino acids. CDR3: CASSPRTGVGYGYTF. The CDR3 bases are TGTGCCAGCAGTCCCAGGACAGGGGTGGGCTATGGCTACACCTTC.

The chain links TRBV21-1 to TRBJ2-7; TRBD2 is the table's D call and was not checked against the DNA. TRBV21-1 is flagged as a pseudogene. The CDR3 sequence is 16 residues long. CDR3 residues: CASSKPRRVRSYEQYF. DNA of the CDR3: TGTGCCAGCAGCAAACCAAGGAGGGTCCGGTCCTACGAGCAGTACTTC.

The rearrangement links TRBV19 to TRBJ2-2; 8 bases align to TRBD1. J was trimmed by 6 bases and V by 2 bases; bases with no gene match: 5. The CDR3 spans 15 residues. Germline V gives CDR1 LNHDA, CDR2 SQIVND (reference sequence). The CDR3 protein is CASSIMTGVPGELFF. The CDR3 DNA reads TGTGCCAGTAGTATAATGACAGGGGTCCCCGGGGAGCTGTTTTTT.

The chain employs TRBV10-1 and TRBJ1-3; the D is unclear. V gave up 0 bases and J gave up 0 bases, with 12 bases separating them. The germline CDR1 and CDR2 sequences are WNHNN and SYGVQD (reference sequence). The CDR3 consists of 17 residues. DNA of the CDR3: TGCGCCAGCAGTGAGTCTAGTTCGGGTAACTCTGGAAACACCATATATTTT. This gives the protein CASSESSSGNSGNTIYF.

This sequence joins TRBV29-1 and TRBJ2-5; 9 nucleotides align to TRBD1. TRBJ2-7 matches the DNA end more closely, so the J call is doubtful. The CDR3 has 14 amino acids. Germline assignment: CDR1 SQVTM and CDR2 ANQGSEA. Here the CDR3 reads CSVAFRDRDYEQYF. As DNA, the CDR3 is TGCAGCGTTGCCTTCCGGGACAGGGACTACGAGCAGTACTTC.

The V gene is TRBV10-2, the J gene TRBJ2-5; tentative D call: TRBD1 (5 bases). Germline CDR1 and CDR2: WSHSY and SAAADI. This CDR3 is built from 15 residues. V dropped 6 bases and J dropped 0 bases, with 14 bases sitting between them. The CDR3 nucleotides are TGCGCCAGCAGCAGGGCCAGGGCCAACCAAGAGACCCAGTACTTC. Translating it yields CASSRARANQETQYF.

This clone was seen only once. This rearrangement joins TRBV6-5 to TRBJ2-3, with 10 positions matching TRBD2. Germline V gene lookup returns CDR1 MNHEY and CDR2 SVGAGI. This CDR3 comprises 15 residues. Unmatched junction bases numbered 4, after V lost 6 bases and J lost 1 base. The CDR3 reads CASSTGLAGTDTQYF. The CDR3, as DNA: TGTGCCAGCAGCACCGGACTAGCGGGCACAGATACGCAGTATTTT.

This chain uses TRBV7-2 with TRBJ2-5; D is unresolved. Germline CDR1 SGHTA, CDR2 FQGNSA. Trimming took 1 base from V and 0 from J, leaving 6 bases between them. The CDR3 length is 14 residues. The CDR3 DNA sequence: TGTGCCAGCAGCTTAGATCCAGACCAAGAGACCCAGTACTTC. This sequence encodes CASSLDPDQETQYF.

V and J are TRBV28 and TRBJ1-2; D perhaps matches TRBD1 (5 bases). The CDR3 extends over 12 amino acids. CDR1 is MDHEN and CDR2 is SYDVKM in the germline V gene. Trimming removed 6 bases at V and 5 bases at J, with 10 bases between. CDR3 region: CASRTTVYGYTF. The CDR3 coding sequence is TGTGCCAGCAGAACGACAGTATATGGCTACACCTTC.

J is TRBJ2-2 and V is TRBV6-6; D possibly corresponds to TRBD2 (6 bases). Trimming left V 8 bases short and J 6 bases short, with 13 bases between. In germline, CDR1 is MNHNY, CDR2 SVGAGI (reference sequence). This CDR3 region has 13 residues. The CDR3 DNA is TGTGCCAGCGCTCAAAGGAGGGCCGGGGAGCTGTTTTTT. Translation gives CASAQRRAGELFF.

This chain links TRBV12-5 with TRBJ2-6; D unresolved. V shed 1 base and J shed 1 base, with 8 bases lying between them. The CDR3 covers 16 residues. CDR1 and CDR2 (germline): LGHNT, FRNRAP. The CDR3 loop is CASGLESYSGANVLTF. The CDR3 DNA reads as TGTGCTAGTGGTTTGGAGAGCTATTCTGGGGCCAACGTCCTGACTTTC.

In DNA form, the CDR3 reads TGTGCCTGGAGGGGTGACAGAAGAAATAATTCACCCCTCCACTTT. This translates into CAWRGDRRNNSPLHF. V usage is TRBV30 and J usage is TRBJ1-6; weak D call: TRBD1 (5 bases). In germline, CDR1 is GTSNPN, CDR2 SVGIG (reference sequence). V gave up 3 bases and J gave up 5 bases, with 14 bases separating them. The CDR3 runs 15 residues.

This clone was found a few times. V is TRBV2 and J is TRBJ1-2; possibly TRBD1 for D (6 bases). Germline V CDR1 and CDR2: SNHLY, FYNNEI. This CDR3 has 11 residues. V shed 6 bases and J shed 8 bases, with 10 bases lying between them. CDR3 sequence (DNA): TGTGCCAGCAGCCCCAGGGGAGGCTACACCTTC. Its translation: CASSPRGGYTF.

The genes are TRBV21-1 and TRBJ2-3; the tabulated D call, TRBD1, remains unverified against the DNA. TRBV21-1 represents a pseudogene. The CDR3 has 15 residues. The CDR3 DNA is TGTGCCAGCAGCAACTTCCCCGAGGGGGCAGATACGCAGTATTTT. It specifies CASSNFPEGADTQYF.